The clone carrying this T cell receptor (beta chain) was observed many times. The antigen is not known. The data stem from a study of metastatic and nonmetastatic thyroid tumors. Overall study: Samples came from malignant and benign thyroid patients, and repertoires were compared across blood and tumor or nodule tissue.

Germline V gene data show CDR1 as KGHSH and CDR2 as LQKENI. Trimming cost V 3 bases and J 1 base, with 10 bases left between them. CDR3 length: 15 residues. Each patient came to thyroid surgery without any prior treatment (of any kind). Study observations and caveats: In blood and tumor, TCR beta diversity was reportedly significantly higher in malignant thyroid tumors than in benign nodules.

Original processing methods: A classifier of distant metastasis in papillary thyroid cancer was built from CDR3 differences (across clinicopathological groups). TCRdb reprocessed the PCR reads via MiXCR. The authors' filters were not applied to this entry. The table has tens of thousands of clones, around 20% seen once. Sequencing was performed on blood. The clonotype comes from a female donor with papillary thyroid cancer or a benign thyroid nodule (not recorded which). Some clones in this sample may be carry-over from other donors' samples. The rearrangement joins TRBV18 to TRBJ1-5; D unresolved. CDR3 sequence (DNA): TGTGCCAGCTCACCTGGCGACGGAAGCAATCAGCCCCAGCATTTT. Translation: CASSPGDGSNQPQHF.